What follows describes a single T cell receptor beta chain. This clonotype has a count of ten or more. Its antigen is unknown. Base-call qualities are not available, and no considerably larger clone is one nucleotide away. TCR beta CDR3 regions were amplified from RNA transcripts. For the first round of RT-PCR on the TCR CDR3, the HTBI primer set was used together with the Qiagen OneStep RT-PCR kit. The libraries were constructed in a second round of multiplex PCR and then size-selected and purified. The libraries were sequenced on an Illumina HiSeq2000 using paired-end 100 bp reads. Regarding the original processing steps: SOAPnuke was used to process the raw data, with reads discarded if the reads contained adapters or uncalled bases, had a mean Phred below 15, or lacked an exact constant-primer or identifier match. High-quality paired reads were merged with COPE v1.2.5, and unique nucleotide sequences were defined as clonotypes. MiTCR v1.1 was used to align clonotypes to the IMGT TRBV, TRBD and TRBJ reference segments. Analysis was restricted to V-J combinations with a frequency above 0.0001, which covered roughly 99% of repertoires. The TCS score was defined as the ratio of F50 (clonal expansion) to E x V (chaos), calculated using BLOSUM62-based TCRdist between CDR3 peptides within each V-J. Welch's t-statistics and random forest reduced 500 to 550 V-J features to under 15, which were used in a naive Bayes classifier (R e1071). In TCRdb, the public reads were trimmed at Q25 with fastp and aligned with MiXCR, with productive beta chains retained. Here each entry gathers all rows of one CDR3 protein and keeps the most common genes and DNA. What appears here as the V and J calls and clone size reflects TCRdb's work, not the paper's. A total of roughly 700,000 distinct CDR3 sequences appear in this sample, around 13% of them only once. The ten largest account for roughly 10% of the sample.

This record comes from a study of T cells in Graves' hyperthyroidism and ophthalmopathy (dated by TCRdb to the late 2010s). Looking at the study overall: Peripheral blood samples were taken at the time of initial diagnosis, prior to any treatment. In about 6 Graves' hyperthyroidism patients, the study also compared T-cell repertoires from thyroid tissue with T-cell repertoires from blood. Following sampling, methimazole starting at 30 mg daily was given to hyperthyroidism patients, and high-dose intravenous methylprednisolone was given to ophthalmopathy patients. The 100 discovery patients were randomly split 7:3 into training and test sets. A discovery cohort of about a hundred patients, roughly 45 with Graves' ophthalmopathy and about 58 with stable Graves' hyperthyroidism, was used to find distinguishing TCR V-J signatures. According to the paper, TCR Vbeta CDR3 sequencing was carried out on over 130 peripheral blood samples, which came from 40 to 45 ophthalmopathy, around 74 hyperthyroidism and some 17 progressor patients. Prospective prediction of ophthalmopathy was tested in an independent validation cohort consisting of about 19 hyperthyroidism patients and more than 15 patients who later progressed to ophthalmopathy.

Per the germline V gene (reference sequence), LNHDA is the CDR1 and SQIVND is the CDR2. Here V drops 6 bases and J drops 8 bases, and the junction holds 15 bases not matched to any gene. The CDR3 holds 18 amino acids from the cysteine to the phenylalanine. The sequence is cut down to CDR3 DNA, 54 bases in frame from base 1. Graves' hyperthyroidism was defined as stable when no progression to ophthalmopathy occurred over 18 months of follow-up. Hyperthyroidism patients were aged 18 to 65 years and newly diagnosed, with disease duration of less than 2 months. The study excluded patients with uncontrolled infections, other autoimmune diseases, pregnancy or lactation. Clinical symptoms, serum thyroxine and TRAb, thyroid ultrasound, and orbital computed tomography formed the basis for the diagnoses. Ficoll-Paque density gradient centrifugation was used to isolate PBMCs from about 10 ml of fresh peripheral blood. Trizol reagent was used to extract total RNA, and RNA quality was then checked on an Agilent 2100 Bioanalyzer.

Overall study results and their limits: During validation, the model predicted progression to ophthalmopathy a median of approximately 6 months ahead of onset, with roughly 65% sensitivity and almost 75% specificity. Blood samples also contained most of the expanded thyroid clonotypes (frequency above 0.001), which suggests that blood repertoires may reflect thyroid immune responses. In cross-validation, a model built on a 13 V-J signature told ophthalmopathy apart from stable hyperthyroidism with roughly 87% sensitivity and around 83% specificity, and in testing the same model reached 80%/75%. Sample size was not statistically predetermined, and blinding of investigators to group allocation was not performed.

Rearrangement joined TRBV19 to TRBJ2-1; 14 bases in the middle match TRBD2. The source of this sequence is a young woman with Graves' hyperthyroidism. The sequenced sample consisted of blood. The sequenced DNA: TGTGCCAGTAGCTTGTATAGTCCTGGGACTAGCGGGAGTTATGAGCAGTTCTTC. Its translation is CASSLYSPGTSGSYEQFF.